The present T cell receptor beta chain was sequenced within a study of T cell responses to AZD1222 COVID-19 vaccine. General study findings and limits: Possibly, clonal diversity was underestimated; donors were largely white British and included more females. Receipt of two AZD1222 doses was followed by a rise in Spike-specific TCR breadth and depth. Repertoires were obtained solely post-peak T cell response. Reportedly, nearly half of unique spike TCRs recognized epitopes outside B.1.351/B.1.1.7 mutations.

The protocol was immunoSEQ multiplex PCR, while the TCRdb copy is restricted to in-frame clones and leaves out a portion. This sample yields 150,000 or so clones, of which approximately 92% are seen a single time; roughly 3.4% belongs to the top ten. Notes on this clone: Its target is not known.

Germline-derived CDR1 and CDR2 are GTSNPN and SVGIG (reference sequence). V gave up 5 bases and J gave up 3 bases; unmatched junction bases: 5. The CDR3 is 13 amino acids. This chain joins TRBV30 and TRBJ2-3, with 7 bases lining up with TRBD1. The specimen was peripheral blood, collected 28 days after the second AZD1222 dose. The receptor was isolated from an adult who received the AZD1222 COVID-19 vaccine. CDR3 protein: CAWSQGITDTQYF. Written as DNA, the CDR3 is TGTGCCTGGTCACAGGGGATTACAGATACGCAGTATTTT.